This TCR beta chain emerged from a study of blood T cell repertoires in COVID-19. Seattle researchers signed up patients amid active infection and tracked them longitudinally. Original processing methods: Estimates of nucleated cell counts were drawn from the amplification of reference gene primers. Some clones are missing from TCRdb's copy, which holds only in-frame ones; the method was immunoSEQ multiplex PCR. D and trimming come from the DNA, and the V and J calls and clone size come from that table. The sample contains 200,000 to 250,000 clones, approximately 85% of which appear only once. Trimming took 1 base from V and 1 from J; bases not matched to a gene: 3. The germline CDR1 and CDR2 sequences are SGHAT and FQNNGV. This CDR3 contains 15 residues.

Sequenced: peripheral blood. The TCR originated in a woman between 65 and 79 years old with COVID-19, enrolled during active disease. This chain joins TRBV11-2 and TRBJ2-7; 8 bases match TRBD2. DNA of the CDR3: TGTGCCAGCAGCTTAGCGCCGGGAGGGTCCTACGAGCAGTACTTC. Its translation: CASSLAPGGSYEQYF.